The rows below give T cell receptor beta chains drawn from one sample of a study of blood T cell repertoires in COVID-19. The protocol was immunoSEQ multiplex PCR, while the TCRdb copy is restricted to in-frame clones and leaves out a portion. The sample lists about 68,000 clones; around 86% were seen once. The sequenced sample was peripheral blood. The source of these receptors is a man under 40 with acute or convalescent COVID-19. The CDR3 runs from the conserved cysteine through the conserved F or W. A D gene is named only where the DNA matches it firmly. The size field is filled for only some rows; it gives once, few, many or a size class.

clone_size: -; v_call: TRBV19; d_call: -; j_call: TRBJ2-7; cdr3_aa: CASSQGYEQYF; cdr3_nt: TGTGCCAGTAGCCAGGGCTACGAGCAGTACTTC
clone_size: -; v_call: TRBV18; d_call: -; j_call: TRBJ2-1; cdr3_aa: CASSHLSSGYNEQFF; cdr3_nt: TGTGCCAGCTCACACCTCTCGAGCGGCTACAATGAGCAGTTCTTC
clone_size: -; v_call: TRBV19; d_call: -; j_call: TRBJ2-1; cdr3_aa: CASRQAAEQFF; cdr3_nt: TGTGCCAGTAGACAAGCGGCTGAGCAGTTCTTC
clone_size: -; v_call: TRBV2; d_call: -; j_call: TRBJ2-2; cdr3_aa: CASTLDSSSGELFF; cdr3_nt: TGTGCCAGCACCTTAGACTCTAGTTCCGGGGAGCTGTTTTTT
clone_size: -; v_call: TRBV20-1; d_call: TRBD1; j_call: TRBJ2-5; cdr3_aa: CSASRDSHQETQYF; cdr3_nt: TGCAGTGCTAGTCGGGACAGCCACCAAGAGACCCAGTACTTC
clone_size: once; v_call: TRBV20-1; d_call: TRBD2; j_call: TRBJ2-7; cdr3_aa: CWGGSYEQYF; cdr3_nt: TGTTGGGGGGGGTCCTACGAGCAGTACTTC
clone_size: -; v_call: TRBV19; d_call: -; j_call: TRBJ2-7; cdr3_aa: CASSKGEYYEQYF; cdr3_nt: TGTGCCAGTAGTAAAGGAGAGTACTACGAGCAGTACTTC
clone_size: -; v_call: TRBV6-4; d_call: -; j_call: TRBJ2-2; cdr3_aa: CASSEDYTGELFF; cdr3_nt: TGTGCCAGCAGTGAGGACTACACCGGGGAGCTGTTTTTT
clone_size: -; v_call: TRBV15; d_call: -; j_call: TRBJ1-5; cdr3_aa: CATSRGQGEGTRGQPQHF; cdr3_nt: TGTGCCACCAGCAGAGGTCAGGGCGAAGGGACCCGGGGGCAGCCCCAGCATTTT
clone_size: -; v_call: TRBV5-1; d_call: -; j_call: TRBJ2-1; cdr3_aa: CASSLARSSYNEQFF; cdr3_nt: TGCGCCAGCAGCTTAGCGCGGAGCTCCTACAATGAGCAGTTCTTC
clone_size: -; v_call: TRBV29-1; d_call: -; j_call: TRBJ1-1; cdr3_aa: CSGEDTGQGLQNTEAFF; cdr3_nt: TGCAGCGGGGAAGATACAGGGCAAGGGCTACAGAACACTGAAGCTTTCTTT
clone_size: -; v_call: TRBV7-9; d_call: TRBD2; j_call: TRBJ2-5; cdr3_aa: CASSDSGRGRAETQYF; cdr3_nt: TGTGCCAGCAGCGATAGCGGGAGGGGACGGGCAGAGACCCAGTACTTC
clone_size: -; v_call: TRBV7-2; d_call: -; j_call: TRBJ1-5; cdr3_aa: CASSFEAPQPQHF; cdr3_nt: TGTGCCAGCAGCTTTGAAGCCCCCCAGCCCCAGCATTTT
clone_size: -; v_call: TRBV6-1; d_call: TRBD1; j_call: TRBJ2-3; cdr3_aa: CASYRGVEDTQYF; cdr3_nt: TGTGCCAGCTACAGGGGGGTAGAAGATACGCAGTATTTT
clone_size: -; v_call: TRBV19; d_call: -; j_call: TRBJ1-3; cdr3_aa: CASSPAGSGNTIYF; cdr3_nt: TGTGCCAGTAGTCCTGCAGGTTCTGGAAACACCATATATTTT
clone_size: -; v_call: TRBV27; d_call: -; j_call: TRBJ2-7; cdr3_aa: CASSNNYEQYF; cdr3_nt: TGTGCCAGCAGTAATAACTACGAGCAGTACTTC
clone_size: -; v_call: TRBV11-2; d_call: -; j_call: TRBJ1-5; cdr3_aa: CASSLYSNQPQHF; cdr3_nt: TGTGCCAGCAGCTTATATAGCAATCAGCCCCAGCATTTT
clone_size: once; v_call: TRBV18; d_call: TRBD1; j_call: TRBJ2-7; cdr3_aa: CASSRAGTAKPYEQYF; cdr3_nt: TGTGCCAGCTCACGCGCCGGGACAGCAAAGCCCTACGAGCAGTACTTC
clone_size: few; v_call: TRBV7-8; d_call: -; j_call: TRBJ2-7; cdr3_aa: CASSLTQRTYPHEQYF; cdr3_nt: TGTGCCAGCAGCTTAACCCAGAGGACTTACCCCCACGAGCAGTACTTC
clone_size: -; v_call: TRBV28; d_call: TRBD2; j_call: TRBJ2-1; cdr3_aa: CASSLRTSGRNEQFF; cdr3_nt: TGTGCCAGCAGTTTACGAACTAGCGGTCGAAATGAGCAGTTCTTC
clone_size: -; v_call: TRBV21-1; d_call: -; j_call: TRBJ1-1; cdr3_aa: CATRDAFF; cdr3_nt: TGTGCCACCCGCGATGCTTTCTTT
clone_size: -; v_call: TRBV4-3; d_call: -; j_call: TRBJ2-1; cdr3_aa: CASSQETGKPYNEQFF; cdr3_nt: TGCGCCAGCAGCCAAGAAACAGGGAAACCCTACAATGAGCAGTTCTTC
clone_size: -; v_call: TRBV4-1; d_call: -; j_call: TRBJ2-7; cdr3_aa: CASSQTLAEFYEQYF; cdr3_nt: TGCGCCAGCAGCCAGACACTAGCAGAATTCTACGAGCAGTACTTC
clone_size: -; v_call: TRBV4-3; d_call: TRBD2; j_call: TRBJ2-7; cdr3_aa: CASSQSWTSTYEQYF; cdr3_nt: TGCGCCAGCAGCCAATCCTGGACTAGCACTTACGAGCAGTACTTC
clone_size: -; v_call: TRBV15; d_call: TRBD1; j_call: TRBJ2-5; cdr3_aa: CATSRDRSETQYF; cdr3_nt: TGTGCCACCAGCCGGGACAGGTCGGAGACCCAGTACTTC
clone_size: -; v_call: TRBV6-5; d_call: TRBD1; j_call: TRBJ1-6; cdr3_aa: CASSYSNRGNSPLHF; cdr3_nt: TGTGCCAGCAGTTACTCGAACAGGGGAAATTCACCCCTCCACTTT
clone_size: -; v_call: TRBV6-2/TRBV6-3; d_call: -; j_call: TRBJ2-2; cdr3_aa: CASSYGADTGELFF; cdr3_nt: TGTGCCAGCAGTTACGGGGCGGATACCGGGGAGCTGTTTTTT
clone_size: -; v_call: TRBV30; d_call: TRBD2; j_call: TRBJ2-7; cdr3_aa: CAWSPLAGAHYEQYF; cdr3_nt: TGTGCCTGGAGCCCACTAGCGGGAGCCCACTACGAGCAGTACTTC
clone_size: once; v_call: TRBV6-6; d_call: TRBD1; j_call: TRBJ2-2; cdr3_aa: CASSYTTGAGELFF; cdr3_nt: TGTGCCAGCAGTTACACCACAGGGGCCGGGGAGCTGTTTTTT
clone_size: -; v_call: TRBV19; d_call: -; j_call: TRBJ1-1; cdr3_aa: CATGERDRIEAFF; cdr3_nt: TGTGCCACTGGGGAGCGCGACAGGATTGAAGCTTTCTTT
clone_size: -; v_call: TRBV5-1; d_call: TRBD1; j_call: TRBJ1-1; cdr3_aa: CASSPRQGVTEAFF; cdr3_nt: TGCGCCAGCAGCCCTAGACAGGGGGTCACTGAAGCTTTCTTT
clone_size: -; v_call: TRBV27; d_call: TRBD2; j_call: TRBJ2-1; cdr3_aa: CASRSRDYAYNEQFF; cdr3_nt: TGTGCCAGCAGGAGCCGGGACTACGCCTACAATGAGCAGTTCTTC
clone_size: once; v_call: TRBV5-6; d_call: TRBD2; j_call: TRBJ2-3; cdr3_aa: CASSLLAGEFTDTQYF; cdr3_nt: TGTGCCAGCAGCTTACTAGCGGGGGAATTCACAGATACGCAGTATTTT
clone_size: -; v_call: TRBV7-9; d_call: -; j_call: TRBJ1-2; cdr3_aa: CAPMTADGGYTF; cdr3_nt: TGTGCCCCCATGACAGCCGATGGGGGCTACACCTTC
clone_size: few; v_call: TRBV28; d_call: TRBD1; j_call: TRBJ1-1; cdr3_aa: CASLIGTGNTEAFF; cdr3_nt: TGTGCCAGTCTAATCGGGACAGGGAACACTGAAGCTTTCTTT
clone_size: -; v_call: TRBV7-2; d_call: TRBD2; j_call: TRBJ2-1; cdr3_aa: CASSLAGTSHNEQFF; cdr3_nt: TGTGCCAGCAGCTTAGCGGGGACTAGCCACAATGAGCAGTTCTTC
clone_size: once; v_call: TRBV28; d_call: -; j_call: TRBJ1-5; cdr3_aa: CASSRDSNQPQHF; cdr3_nt: TGTGCCAGCAGTCGAGATTCTAATCAGCCCCAGCATTTT
clone_size: -; v_call: TRBV7-9; d_call: -; j_call: TRBJ2-3; cdr3_aa: CASSHLVVWAGRTDTQYF; cdr3_nt: TGTGCCAGCAGCCACCTAGTCGTATGGGCGGGTCGCACAGATACGCAGTATTTT
clone_size: -; v_call: TRBV29-1; d_call: -; j_call: TRBJ1-1; cdr3_aa: CSVGGDGRNTEAFF; cdr3_nt: TGCAGCGTGGGAGGGGACGGGAGGAACACTGAAGCTTTCTTT
clone_size: -; v_call: TRBV6-2/TRBV6-3; d_call: TRBD1; j_call: TRBJ2-7; cdr3_aa: CASSSRGREQYF; cdr3_nt: TGTGCCAGCAGCTCCAGGGGGCGGGAGCAGTACTTC
clone_size: -; v_call: TRBV15; d_call: TRBD1; j_call: TRBJ2-7; cdr3_aa: CATSRGAGGSLGEQYF; cdr3_nt: TGTGCCACCAGCAGAGGGGCAGGGGGTTCCCTGGGCGAGCAGTACTTC
clone_size: -; v_call: TRBV11-2; d_call: -; j_call: TRBJ1-2; cdr3_aa: CASSFSRQTNYGYTF; cdr3_nt: TGTGCCAGCAGCTTCTCCAGGCAGACTAACTATGGCTACACCTTC
clone_size: -; v_call: TRBV6-2/TRBV6-3; d_call: -; j_call: TRBJ1-1; cdr3_aa: CASSYHSLITEAFF; cdr3_nt: TGTGCCAGCAGTTATCACAGCCTAATTACTGAAGCTTTCTTT
clone_size: -; v_call: TRBV2; d_call: TRBD1; j_call: TRBJ1-6; cdr3_aa: CATTGTANSPLHF; cdr3_nt: TGTGCCACTACCGGGACAGCCAATTCACCCCTCCACTTT
clone_size: -; v_call: TRBV11-2; d_call: -; j_call: TRBJ2-3; cdr3_aa: CASSLDPSPTVLFTDTQYF; cdr3_nt: TGTGCCAGCAGCTTAGATCCCTCACCGACAGTACTATTCACAGATACGCAGTATTTT
clone_size: -; v_call: TRBV10-1; d_call: -; j_call: TRBJ2-1; cdr3_aa: CASKSPPRLEMDEQFF; cdr3_nt: TGCGCCAGCAAGAGCCCCCCGAGACTAGAGATGGATGAGCAGTTCTTC
clone_size: -; v_call: TRBV27; d_call: TRBD2; j_call: TRBJ2-1; cdr3_aa: CASSSLGGLAANEQFF; cdr3_nt: TGTGCCAGCAGTTCCCTCGGGGGACTAGCGGCAAATGAGCAGTTCTTC
clone_size: -; v_call: TRBV5-1; d_call: -; j_call: TRBJ1-1; cdr3_aa: CASSLNGDTEAFF; cdr3_nt: TGCGCCAGCAGCTTGAACGGGGACACTGAAGCTTTCTTT